This T cell receptor (beta chain) was profiled in a study of T cell responses to AZD1222 COVID-19 vaccine. The method was immunoSEQ multiplex PCR; TCRdb's version includes in-frame clones alone and lacks a portion of them. The sample has 90,000 to 140,000 clones, roughly 82% seen once. The CDR3 extends over 20 amino acids. With 0 bases clipped from V and 8 bases from J, the junction kept 24 bases outside the gene matches. Per germline, CDR1 SGHRS and CDR2 YFSETQ. Sequencing was performed on peripheral blood, taken on day 0 of AZD1222 vaccination. This chain connects TRBV5-1 to TRBJ2-3, with 7 bases lining up with TRBD1. This TCR was sampled from an adult in good health. CDR3 sequence (DNA): TGCGCCAGCAGCTTGGGTAGGGGACAGATTTTTGTAGGCCGGCCAAGTACGCAGTATTTT. The encoded protein is CASSLGRGQIFVGRPSTQYF.